This is a list of T cell receptor beta chains from one sample in a study of blood T cell repertoires in COVID-19. Only in-frame clones appear in the TCRdb table, and some are missing; sequencing was by immunoSEQ multiplex PCR. Found here are 150,000 to 200,000 clones, 84% of them singletons; the top ten hold less than 3.5%. Sequenced sample: PBMCs or T cells enriched from blood (not recorded which). These receptors originate from a woman aged 25 to 39 who had been exposed to COVID-19. CDR3s include the opening cysteine and the closing phenylalanine or tryptophan. D genes are given only for firm matches. Some rows mark clone size as missing; the rest say once, few, many or name a class of expanded clone.

j_call: TRBJ2-7
d_call: .
clone_size: .
v_call: TRBV2
cdr3_aa: CASSVNRANEQYF
cdr3_nt: TGTGCCAGCAGTGTGAACAGGGCGAACGAGCAGTACTTC

j_call: TRBJ2-1
d_call: .
clone_size: .
v_call: TRBV3-1/TRBV3-2
cdr3_aa: CASSLFGVWGDANNEQFF
cdr3_nt: TGTGCCAGCAGTCTCTTCGGCGTCTGGGGGGATGCTAACAATGAGCAGTTCTTC

j_call: TRBJ2-7
d_call: TRBD2
clone_size: .
v_call: TRBV18
cdr3_aa: CASSPELAGGFNEQYF
cdr3_nt: TGTGCCAGCTCACCAGAGTTAGCGGGGGGCTTCAACGAGCAGTACTTC

j_call: TRBJ1-5
d_call: TRBD1
clone_size: .
v_call: TRBV15
cdr3_aa: CATSRRGTAHNQPQHF
cdr3_nt: TGTGCCACCAGCAGGCGCGGGACAGCACATAATCAGCCCCAGCATTTT

j_call: TRBJ2-7
d_call: TRBD2
clone_size: .
v_call: TRBV7-2
cdr3_aa: CASTHSGGYEQYF
cdr3_nt: TGTGCCAGTACGCATAGCGGGGGCTACGAGCAGTACTTC

j_call: TRBJ1-3
d_call: .
clone_size: few
v_call: TRBV11-2
cdr3_aa: CASSLGTQRNTIYF
cdr3_nt: TGTGCCAGCAGCCTCGGGACACAACGAAACACCATATATTTT

j_call: TRBJ1-4
d_call: .
clone_size: .
v_call: TRBV18
cdr3_aa: CASSPWTSDEKLFF
cdr3_nt: TGTGCCAGCTCACCTTGGACTTCAGATGAAAAACTGTTTTTT

j_call: TRBJ1-1
d_call: TRBD1
clone_size: .
v_call: TRBV7-3
cdr3_aa: CASSPTGGNTEAFF
cdr3_nt: TGTGCCAGCAGCCCGACAGGGGGAAACACTGAAGCTTTCTTT

j_call: TRBJ2-3
d_call: .
clone_size: .
v_call: TRBV3-1/TRBV3-2
cdr3_aa: CASSPGLDYNILDTQYF
cdr3_nt: TGTGCCAGCAGCCCTGGTTTGGACTACAACATTTTAGATACGCAGTATTTT

j_call: TRBJ2-3
d_call: .
clone_size: .
v_call: TRBV25-1
cdr3_aa: CASSARRGTDTQYF
cdr3_nt: TGTGCCAGCAGTGCTCGGAGGGGCACAGATACGCAGTATTTT

j_call: TRBJ2-4
d_call: .
clone_size: .
v_call: TRBV5-4
cdr3_aa: CASSYTKSGGIQYF
cdr3_nt: TGTGCCAGCAGCTACACAAAATCAGGTGGCATTCAGTACTTC

j_call: TRBJ1-1
d_call: .
clone_size: .
v_call: TRBV11-2
cdr3_aa: CASRMGWSWGRDTEAFF
cdr3_nt: TGTGCCAGCAGAATGGGTTGGTCTTGGGGCAGGGACACTGAAGCTTTCTTT

j_call: TRBJ2-1
d_call: .
clone_size: .
v_call: TRBV13
cdr3_aa: CASSFLWAVGNEQFF
cdr3_nt: TGTGCCAGCAGCTTTCTCTGGGCCGTCGGCAATGAGCAGTTCTTC

j_call: TRBJ1-1
d_call: .
clone_size: .
v_call: TRBV11-2
cdr3_aa: CASSITGTRDEAFF
cdr3_nt: TGTGCCAGCAGCATAACCGGGACAAGGGATGAAGCTTTCTTT

j_call: TRBJ2-1
d_call: .
clone_size: .
v_call: TRBV21-1
cdr3_aa: CASSKGVQEEDSYNEQFF
cdr3_nt: TGTGCCAGCAGCAAAGGTGTTCAGGAGGAGGACTCCTACAATGAGCAGTTCTTC

j_call: TRBJ2-3
d_call: .
clone_size: .
v_call: TRBV10-3
cdr3_aa: CAIRKYERVGTDTQYF
cdr3_nt: TGTGCCATCAGGAAATATGAGCGGGTAGGCACAGATACGCAGTATTTT

j_call: TRBJ2-2
d_call: .
clone_size: .
v_call: TRBV5-1
cdr3_aa: CASSLDRNTGELFF
cdr3_nt: TGCGCCAGCAGCCTCGACAGGAACACCGGGGAGCTGTTTTTT

j_call: TRBJ2-1
d_call: TRBD2
clone_size: few
v_call: TRBV2
cdr3_aa: CASSESGGPYNEQFF
cdr3_nt: TGTGCCAGCAGTGAAAGCGGGGGGCCCTACAATGAGCAGTTCTTC

j_call: TRBJ1-6
d_call: .
clone_size: .
v_call: TRBV5-1
cdr3_aa: CASSLAGMGSSYNSPLHF
cdr3_nt: TGCGCCAGCAGCTTGGCCGGGATGGGGAGCTCCTATAATTCACCCCTCCACTTT

j_call: TRBJ2-3
d_call: TRBD2
clone_size: .
v_call: TRBV5-1
cdr3_aa: CASSFGLAGGLGTDTQYF
cdr3_nt: TGCGCCAGCAGCTTCGGACTAGCGGGGGGGCTAGGGACAGATACGCAGTATTTT

j_call: TRBJ1-6
d_call: .
clone_size: .
v_call: TRBV6-2/TRBV6-3
cdr3_aa: CASSRRGAGDNSPLHF
cdr3_nt: TGTGCCAGCAGTCGGCGGGGCGCCGGAGATAATTCACCCCTCCACTTT

j_call: TRBJ2-1
d_call: TRBD1
clone_size: once
v_call: TRBV2
cdr3_aa: CAIPAGTGYEQFF
cdr3_nt: TGTGCCATCCCCGCCGGGACAGGGTATGAGCAGTTCTTC

j_call: TRBJ2-5
d_call: TRBD2
clone_size: .
v_call: TRBV6-5
cdr3_aa: CASSSRSGGQETQYF
cdr3_nt: TGTGCCAGCAGTTCTCGAAGCGGGGGCCAAGAGACCCAGTACTTC

j_call: TRBJ2-7
d_call: TRBD2
clone_size: few
v_call: TRBV18
cdr3_aa: CASSPETSGVLRNF
cdr3_nt: TGTGCCAGCTCACCGGAGACTAGCGGGGTTCTTCGTAACTTC

j_call: TRBJ1-6
d_call: .
clone_size: .
v_call: TRBV21-1
cdr3_aa: CAGTEPYNSPLHF
cdr3_nt: TGTGCCGGGACAGAGCCGTATAATTCACCCCTCCACTTT

j_call: TRBJ1-2
d_call: TRBD1
clone_size: .
v_call: TRBV5-1
cdr3_aa: CASSWSPDRDGGYTF
cdr3_nt: TGCGCCAGCAGCTGGAGCCCCGACAGGGATGGGGGCTACACCTTC

j_call: TRBJ1-6
d_call: TRBD1
clone_size: .
v_call: TRBV11-2
cdr3_aa: CASSLVPGTGNSPLHF
cdr3_nt: TGTGCCAGCAGCTTAGTTCCCGGGACAGGGAATTCACCCCTCCACTTT

j_call: TRBJ2-7
d_call: .
clone_size: .
v_call: TRBV9
cdr3_aa: CASSVEVTAYEQYF
cdr3_nt: TGTGCCAGCAGCGTAGAAGTGACAGCGTACGAGCAGTACTTC

j_call: TRBJ1-3
d_call: .
clone_size: .
v_call: TRBV9
cdr3_aa: CASSAFTLRVDSGNTIYF
cdr3_nt: TGTGCCAGCAGCGCCTTCACCCTCAGGGTAGACTCTGGAAACACCATATATTTT

j_call: TRBJ2-7
d_call: .
clone_size: .
v_call: TRBV9
cdr3_aa: CASSVGAGEHEQYF
cdr3_nt: TGTGCCAGCAGCGTAGGTGCAGGGGAGCACGAGCAGTACTTC

j_call: TRBJ1-4
d_call: TRBD1
clone_size: .
v_call: TRBV4-3
cdr3_aa: CASSQDGTGNEKLFF
cdr3_nt: TGCGCCAGCAGCCAAGATGGGACAGGGAACGAAAAACTGTTTTTT

j_call: TRBJ1-1
d_call: TRBD1
clone_size: .
v_call: TRBV19
cdr3_aa: CASSDRGRMTYTEAFF
cdr3_nt: TGTGCCAGTAGCGACAGGGGGCGTATGACGTACACTGAAGCTTTCTTT

j_call: TRBJ2-5
d_call: .
clone_size: .
v_call: TRBV7-7
cdr3_aa: CASSRDYQETQYF
cdr3_nt: TGTGCTAGCAGCCGGGACTACCAAGAGACCCAGTACTTC

j_call: TRBJ1-1
d_call: TRBD1
clone_size: once
v_call: TRBV5-1
cdr3_aa: CASSIGTGAATEAFF
cdr3_nt: TGCGCCAGCAGCATCGGGACAGGGGCCGCCACTGAAGCTTTCTTT

j_call: TRBJ2-2
d_call: TRBD2
clone_size: .
v_call: TRBV10-1
cdr3_aa: CASSRAGGNTGELFF
cdr3_nt: TGCGCCAGCAGTCGAGCGGGGGGGAACACCGGGGAGCTGTTTTTT

j_call: TRBJ2-7
d_call: TRBD1
clone_size: .
v_call: TRBV7-7
cdr3_aa: CASSLGTVHEQYF
cdr3_nt: TGTGCTAGCAGCCTAGGGACAGTCCACGAGCAGTACTTC

j_call: TRBJ2-2
d_call: .
clone_size: .
v_call: TRBV7-8
cdr3_aa: CASSPLATGELFF
cdr3_nt: TGTGCCAGCAGCCCCTTGGCCACCGGGGAGCTGTTTTTT

j_call: TRBJ1-4
d_call: TRBD1
clone_size: .
v_call: TRBV5-1
cdr3_aa: CASSLGGTGGDEKLFF
cdr3_nt: TGCGCCAGCAGCTTGGGAGGGACAGGGGGAGATGAAAAACTGTTTTTT

j_call: TRBJ1-2
d_call: .
clone_size: few
v_call: TRBV5-4
cdr3_aa: CAGYIQGSYGYTF
cdr3_nt: TGTGCCGGTTACATACAGGGAAGCTATGGCTACACCTTC

j_call: TRBJ1-5
d_call: .
clone_size: once
v_call: TRBV6-1
cdr3_aa: CASSGRGQPQHF
cdr3_nt: TGTGCCAGCAGTGGAAGAGGGCAGCCCCAGCATTTT

j_call: TRBJ2-3
d_call: .
clone_size: .
v_call: TRBV4-1
cdr3_aa: CASSQDPMGRGIGDTQYF
cdr3_nt: TGCGCCAGCAGCCAAGACCCCATGGGGCGGGGCATCGGAGATACGCAGTATTTT

j_call: TRBJ1-1
d_call: .
clone_size: .
v_call: TRBV5-1
cdr3_aa: CASSLTLGVGGMAEAFF
cdr3_nt: TGCGCCAGCAGCTTAACGCTAGGGGTCGGCGGTATGGCTGAAGCTTTCTTT

j_call: TRBJ2-5
d_call: TRBD2
clone_size: .
v_call: TRBV2
cdr3_aa: CASIPSGGQETQYF
cdr3_nt: TGTGCCAGCATCCCTAGCGGGGGACAAGAGACCCAGTACTTC

j_call: TRBJ2-2
d_call: .
clone_size: .
v_call: TRBV7-2
cdr3_aa: CASSRTSGFGELFF
cdr3_nt: TGTGCCAGCAGCAGGACCAGCGGATTCGGGGAGCTGTTTTTT

j_call: TRBJ1-4
d_call: .
clone_size: .
v_call: TRBV4-1
cdr3_aa: CASSQDPGDGNEKLFF
cdr3_nt: TGCGCCAGCAGCCAAGATCCGGGGGACGGAAATGAAAAACTGTTTTTT

j_call: TRBJ2-5
d_call: .
clone_size: .
v_call: TRBV5-4
cdr3_aa: CASSSEGGRVETQYF
cdr3_nt: TGTGCCAGCAGCTCCGAGGGGGGGCGGGTGGAGACCCAGTACTTC

j_call: TRBJ1-6
d_call: .
clone_size: .
v_call: TRBV7-2
cdr3_aa: CASLGMGGGNNSPLHF
cdr3_nt: TGTGCCAGCTTGGGGATGGGAGGCGGAAATAATTCACCCCTCCACTTT

j_call: TRBJ1-1
d_call: .
clone_size: .
v_call: TRBV27
cdr3_aa: CASRADTEAFF
cdr3_nt: TGTGCCAGCAGGGCAGACACTGAAGCTTTCTTT

j_call: TRBJ2-7
d_call: .
clone_size: few
v_call: TRBV7-3
cdr3_aa: CASSSHIRPYEQYF
cdr3_nt: TGTGCCAGCAGCTCGCACATTCGCCCCTACGAGCAGTACTTC

j_call: TRBJ2-3
d_call: .
clone_size: .
v_call: TRBV3-1/TRBV3-2
cdr3_aa: CASSQEDRRPRTDTQYF
cdr3_nt: TGTGCCAGCAGCCAAGAAGACAGGCGGCCACGCACAGATACGCAGTATTTT

j_call: TRBJ1-1
d_call: TRBD1
clone_size: .
v_call: TRBV7-3
cdr3_aa: CASSLDRGDKAFF
cdr3_nt: TGTGCCAGCAGCTTAGACAGGGGTGACAAAGCTTTCTTT

j_call: TRBJ2-3
d_call: .
clone_size: .
v_call: TRBV11-2
cdr3_aa: CASSLGQGDTQYF
cdr3_nt: TGTGCCAGCAGCTTAGGCCAGGGAGATACGCAGTATTTT

j_call: TRBJ1-5
d_call: .
clone_size: .
v_call: TRBV12-3/TRBV12-4
cdr3_aa: CASSLGRGQPQHF
cdr3_nt: TGTGCCAGCAGTTTAGGCAGGGGACAGCCCCAGCATTTT

j_call: TRBJ1-1
d_call: .
clone_size: .
v_call: TRBV10-1
cdr3_aa: CASSEDRPTEAFF
cdr3_nt: TGCGCCAGCAGTGAGGACAGACCAACTGAAGCTTTCTTT

j_call: TRBJ1-2
d_call: .
clone_size: once
v_call: TRBV7-3
cdr3_aa: CARRTENYGYTF
cdr3_nt: TGTGCCAGAAGGACAGAAAACTATGGCTACACCTTC

j_call: TRBJ2-2
d_call: .
clone_size: once
v_call: TRBV5-1
cdr3_aa: CASSFSSGANTGELFF
cdr3_nt: TGCGCCAGCAGCTTCTCCTCCGGAGCAAACACCGGGGAGCTGTTTTTT

j_call: TRBJ2-7
d_call: .
clone_size: few
v_call: TRBV18
cdr3_aa: CASSPEGYEQYF
cdr3_nt: TGTGCCAGCTCACCAGAGGGATACGAGCAGTACTTC

j_call: TRBJ1-3
d_call: .
clone_size: few
v_call: TRBV30
cdr3_aa: CAWKRAGNTIYF
cdr3_nt: TGTGCCTGGAAGAGGGCTGGAAACACCATATATTTT

j_call: TRBJ1-3
d_call: .
clone_size: .
v_call: TRBV7-9
cdr3_aa: CASSFRGHNSGNTIYF
cdr3_nt: TGTGCCAGCAGCTTTAGGGGCCACAACTCTGGAAACACCATATATTTT

j_call: TRBJ2-5
d_call: .
clone_size: .
v_call: TRBV6-2/TRBV6-3
cdr3_aa: CASSYDAGTEFQETQYF
cdr3_nt: TGTGCCAGCAGTTACGACGCGGGGACCGAATTCCAAGAGACCCAGTACTTC